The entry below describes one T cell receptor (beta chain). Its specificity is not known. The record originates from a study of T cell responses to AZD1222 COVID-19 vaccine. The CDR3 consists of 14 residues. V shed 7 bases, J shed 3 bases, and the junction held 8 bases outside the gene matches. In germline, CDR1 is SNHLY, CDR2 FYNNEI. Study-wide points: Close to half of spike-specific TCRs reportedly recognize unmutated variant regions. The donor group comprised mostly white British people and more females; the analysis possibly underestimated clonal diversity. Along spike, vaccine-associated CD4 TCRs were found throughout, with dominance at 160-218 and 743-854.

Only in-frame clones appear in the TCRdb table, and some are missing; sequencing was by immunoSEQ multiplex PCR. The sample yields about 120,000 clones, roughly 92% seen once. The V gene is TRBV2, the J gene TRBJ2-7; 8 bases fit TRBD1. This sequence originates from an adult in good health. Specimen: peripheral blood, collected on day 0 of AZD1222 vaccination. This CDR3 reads CASTFGTGDYEQYF. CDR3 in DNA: TGTGCCAGCACTTTCGGGACAGGCGACTACGAGCAGTACTTC.